Listed below are T cell receptor beta chains from one sample, sequenced in a study of T cells expressing NK-cell markers. Reanalyzing the 5' RACE reads, TCRdb keeps one entry per CDR3 protein, without DNA. In total, the table holds 140,000 or so distinct CDR3 sequences. Specimen: blood T cells: a sorted CD56 or NKG2C T cell subset, CD4+ or CD8+ T cells, or bulk PBMC T cells (not recorded which). Every receptor here comes from a young man in good health. CDR3s include the opening cysteine and the closing phenylalanine or tryptophan.

J,V,CDR3
TRBJ2-1,TRBV30,CAWTAPGLHSYNEQFF
TRBJ2-2,TRBV20-1,CSARGEGGELFF
TRBJ2-5,TRBV20-1,CSARDRSGRVGETQYF
TRBJ1-6,TRBV5-1,CASSLGFNSPLHF
TRBJ2-7,TRBV7-9,CASGLAVYEQYF
TRBJ1-1,TRBV29-1,CSVWDRRNTEAFF
TRBJ2-7,TRBV12-3/TRBV12-4,CASGAHWGSEQYF
TRBJ2-7,TRBV5-6,CASSLLSSGPYEQYF
TRBJ2-7,TRBV27,CASSSRLAGGFEQYF
TRBJ1-5,TRBV12-3/TRBV12-4,CASSPADGNQPQHF
TRBJ2-5,TRBV9,CASSVDRGLGETQYF
TRBJ2-3,TRBV12-3/TRBV12-4,CASSFGTAKTDTQYF
TRBJ2-7,TRBV6-2/TRBV6-3,CASSYEGLAGDSVDEQYF
TRBJ2-5,TRBV7-3,CASSLSLGGEETQYF
TRBJ2-2,TRBV11-3,CASSPTRNTGELFF
TRBJ1-4,TRBV4-1,CASSLGTHEKLFF
TRBJ1-1,TRBV4-3,CASSQDSGRNTEAFF
TRBJ2-2,TRBV10-3,CAIRKEPGELFF
TRBJ2-3,TRBV27,CASSSGTVGADTQYF
TRBJ2-7,TRBV12-3/TRBV12-4,CASSGGAGGSYEQYF
TRBJ2-3,TRBV29-1,CSVVGTSGSLTDTQYF
TRBJ1-1,TRBV6-5,CASSYLDGYEAFF
TRBJ2-1,TRBV7-9,CASSQTSGTYNEQFF
TRBJ2-3,TRBV5-1,CASSLLGRTTDTQYF
TRBJ2-6,TRBV5-1,CASSAGTLGANVLTF
TRBJ2-3,TRBV4-1,CASSLLEGIADTQYF
TRBJ2-3,TRBV6-5,CASSYSKSGRDTQYF
TRBJ2-5,TRBV24-1,CATSDLGPGQIQETQYF
TRBJ1-6,TRBV4-1,CASSQDPGLGSPLHF
TRBJ2-2,TRBV30,CAWSVGGELFF
TRBJ2-2,TRBV14,CASSQSLVGTGELFF